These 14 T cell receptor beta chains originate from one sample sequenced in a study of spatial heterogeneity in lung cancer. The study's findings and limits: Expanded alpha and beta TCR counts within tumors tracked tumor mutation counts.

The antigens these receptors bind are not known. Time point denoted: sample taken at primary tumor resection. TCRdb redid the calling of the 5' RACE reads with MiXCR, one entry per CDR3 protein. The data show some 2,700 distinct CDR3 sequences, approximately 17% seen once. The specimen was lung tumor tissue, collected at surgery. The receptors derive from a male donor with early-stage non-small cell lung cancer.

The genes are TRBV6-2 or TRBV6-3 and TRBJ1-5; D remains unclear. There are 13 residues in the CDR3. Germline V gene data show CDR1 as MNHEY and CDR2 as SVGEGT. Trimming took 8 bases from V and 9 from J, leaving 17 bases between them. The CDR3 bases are TGTGCCAGCCAGACGGTGCCAAATGGGCCCCAGCATTTT. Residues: CASQTVPNGPQHF.

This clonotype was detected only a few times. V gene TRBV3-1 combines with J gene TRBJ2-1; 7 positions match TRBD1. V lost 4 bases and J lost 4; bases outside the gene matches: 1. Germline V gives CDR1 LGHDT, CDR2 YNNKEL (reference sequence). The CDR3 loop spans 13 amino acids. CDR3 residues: CASSRDRYNEQFF. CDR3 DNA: TGTGCCAGCAGCCGGGACAGATACAATGAGCAGTTCTTC.

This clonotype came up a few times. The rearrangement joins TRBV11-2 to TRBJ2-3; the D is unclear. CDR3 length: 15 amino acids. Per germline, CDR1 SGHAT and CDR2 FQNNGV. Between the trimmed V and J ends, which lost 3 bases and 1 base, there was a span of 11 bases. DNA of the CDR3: TGTGCCAGCAGCTTCTCCTTCGCGGGCACAGATACGCAGTATTTT. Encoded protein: CASSFSFAGTDTQYF.

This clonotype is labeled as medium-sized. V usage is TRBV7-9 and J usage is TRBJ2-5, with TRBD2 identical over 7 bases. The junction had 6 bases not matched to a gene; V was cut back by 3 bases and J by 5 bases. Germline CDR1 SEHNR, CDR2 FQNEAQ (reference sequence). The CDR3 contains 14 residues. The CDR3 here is CASSLTLLAETQYF. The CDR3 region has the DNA TGTGCCAGCAGCTTGACCCTACTAGCGGAGACCCAGTACTTC.

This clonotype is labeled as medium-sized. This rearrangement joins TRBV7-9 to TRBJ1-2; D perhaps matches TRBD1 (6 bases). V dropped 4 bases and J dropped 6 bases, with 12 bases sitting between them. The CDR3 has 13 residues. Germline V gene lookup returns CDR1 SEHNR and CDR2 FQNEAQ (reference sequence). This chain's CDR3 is CASSSAGGDGYTF. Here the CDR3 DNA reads TGTGCCAGCAGCTCCGCTGGGGGCGATGGCTACACCTTC.

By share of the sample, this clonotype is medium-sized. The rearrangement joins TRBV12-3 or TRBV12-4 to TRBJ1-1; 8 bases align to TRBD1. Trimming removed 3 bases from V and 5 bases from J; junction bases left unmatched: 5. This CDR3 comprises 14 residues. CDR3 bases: TGTGCCAGCAGTTTTCAGGGGGCAGGAACTGAAGCTTTCTTT. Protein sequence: CASSFQGAGTEAFF.

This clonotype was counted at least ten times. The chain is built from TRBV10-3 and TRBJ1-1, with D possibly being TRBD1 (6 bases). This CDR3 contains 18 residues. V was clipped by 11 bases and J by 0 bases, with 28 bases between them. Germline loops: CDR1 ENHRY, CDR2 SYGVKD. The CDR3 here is CAPRVSGSEGGVNTEAFF. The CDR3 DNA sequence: TGTGCCCCCCGGGTCTCAGGGTCTGAGGGGGGGGTGAACACTGAAGCTTTCTTT.

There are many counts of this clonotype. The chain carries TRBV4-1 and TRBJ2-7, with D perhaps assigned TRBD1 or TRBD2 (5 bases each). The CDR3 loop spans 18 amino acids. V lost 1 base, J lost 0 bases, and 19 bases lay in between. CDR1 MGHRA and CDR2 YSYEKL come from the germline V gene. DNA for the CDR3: TGCGCCAGCAGCCAAGGGTATCCAGCGGCAGGGAGCTCCTACGAGCAGTACTTC. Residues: CASSQGYPAAGSSYEQYF.

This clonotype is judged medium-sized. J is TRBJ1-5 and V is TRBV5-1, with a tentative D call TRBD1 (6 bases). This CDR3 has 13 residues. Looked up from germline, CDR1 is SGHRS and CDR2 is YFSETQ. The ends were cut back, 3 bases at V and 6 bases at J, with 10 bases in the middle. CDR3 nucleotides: TGCGCCAGCAGCTCAGGGGATGGTCAGCCCCAGCATTTT. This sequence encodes CASSSGDGQPQHF.

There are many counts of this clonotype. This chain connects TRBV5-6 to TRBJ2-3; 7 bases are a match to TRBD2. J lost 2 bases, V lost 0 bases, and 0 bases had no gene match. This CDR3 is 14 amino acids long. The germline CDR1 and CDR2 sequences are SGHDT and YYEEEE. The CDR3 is CASSLGDYTDTQYF. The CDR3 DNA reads TGTGCCAGCAGCTTGGGGGACTACACAGATACGCAGTATTTT.

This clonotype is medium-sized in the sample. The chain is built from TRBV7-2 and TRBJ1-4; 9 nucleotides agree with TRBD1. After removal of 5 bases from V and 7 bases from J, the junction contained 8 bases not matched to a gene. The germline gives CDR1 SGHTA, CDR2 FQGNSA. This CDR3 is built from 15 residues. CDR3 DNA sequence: TGTGCCAGCAGCCGGGGGGGACAGGGTTTTGAAAAACTGTTTTTT. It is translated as CASSRGGQGFEKLFF.

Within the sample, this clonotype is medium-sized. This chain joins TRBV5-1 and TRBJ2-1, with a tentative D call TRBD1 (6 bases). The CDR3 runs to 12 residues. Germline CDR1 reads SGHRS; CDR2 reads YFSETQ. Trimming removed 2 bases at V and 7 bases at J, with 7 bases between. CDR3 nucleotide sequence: TGCGCCAGCAGCTTCCAGGGGAATGAGCAGTTCTTC. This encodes CASSFQGNEQFF. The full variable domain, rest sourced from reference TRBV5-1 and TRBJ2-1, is KAGVTQTPRYLIKTRGQQVTLSCSPISGHRSVSWYQQTPGQGLQFLFEYFSETQRNKGNFPGRFSGRQFSNSRSEMNVSTLELGDSALYLCASSFQGNEQFFGPGTRLTVL.

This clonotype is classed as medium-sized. The chain's CDR3 is CASSLQGAVGEQFF. In DNA, the CDR3 is TGTGCCAGCAGTTTACAGGGGGCTGTGGGTGAGCAGTTCTTC. The chain combines TRBV12-3 or TRBV12-4 with TRBJ2-1; 8 bases fit TRBD1. CDR3 size: 14 residues. Trimming at V came to 2 bases and at J to 9 bases, leaving 6 bases not matched to a gene.

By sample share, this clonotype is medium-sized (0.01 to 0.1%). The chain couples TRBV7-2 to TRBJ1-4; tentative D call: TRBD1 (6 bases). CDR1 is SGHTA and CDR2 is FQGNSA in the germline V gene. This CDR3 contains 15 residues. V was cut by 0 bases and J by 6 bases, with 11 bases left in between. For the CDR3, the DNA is TGTGCCAGCAGCTTAGCCGGCAGGGGAGATGAAAAACTGTTTTTT. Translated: CASSLAGRGDEKLFF.